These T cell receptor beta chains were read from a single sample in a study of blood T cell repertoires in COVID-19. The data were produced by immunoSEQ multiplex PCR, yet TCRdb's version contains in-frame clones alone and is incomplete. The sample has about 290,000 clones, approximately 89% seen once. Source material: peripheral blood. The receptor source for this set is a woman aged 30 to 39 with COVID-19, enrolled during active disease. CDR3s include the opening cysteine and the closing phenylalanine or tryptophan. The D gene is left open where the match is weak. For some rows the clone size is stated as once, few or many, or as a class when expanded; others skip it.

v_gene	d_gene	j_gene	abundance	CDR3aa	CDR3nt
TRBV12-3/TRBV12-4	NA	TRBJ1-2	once	CASSLTANYGYTF	TGTGCCAGCAGTCTGACAGCAAACTATGGCTACACCTTC
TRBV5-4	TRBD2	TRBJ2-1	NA	CASKIRGGGTSYNEQFF	TGTGCCTCTAAGATCCGGGGCGGGGGGACTTCCTACAATGAGCAGTTCTTC
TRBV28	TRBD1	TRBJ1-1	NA	CASSPSRRDRGFSEAFF	TGTGCCAGCAGCCCAAGCCGCCGGGACAGGGGATTCTCTGAAGCTTTCTTT
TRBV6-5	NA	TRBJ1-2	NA	CASSYSSGAIYGYTF	TGTGCCAGCAGTTACTCGTCAGGGGCGATCTATGGCTACACCTTC
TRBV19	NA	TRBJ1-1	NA	CATQVPGANTEAFF	TGTGCCACCCAGGTCCCGGGAGCGAACACTGAAGCTTTCTTT
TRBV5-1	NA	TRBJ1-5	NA	CASSLQGGGQPQHF	TGCGCCAGCAGCCTCCAGGGAGGGGGGCAGCCCCAGCATTTT
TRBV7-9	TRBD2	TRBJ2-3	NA	CASSSIAGGTDTQYF	TGTGCCAGCAGCTCAATAGCGGGGGGCACAGATACGCAGTATTTT
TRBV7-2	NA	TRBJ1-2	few	CASSSGPNYGYTF	TGTGCCAGCAGCTCAGGGCCCAACTATGGCTACACCTTC
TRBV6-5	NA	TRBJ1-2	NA	CASRGGGANNYGYTF	TGTGCCAGCAGGGGAGGGGGGGCAAATAACTATGGCTACACCTTC
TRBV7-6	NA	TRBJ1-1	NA	CASSRARENTEAFF	TGTGCCAGCAGCAGAGCGAGGGAGAACACTGAAGCTTTCTTT
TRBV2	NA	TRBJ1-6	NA	CASRLLGGPQGSPLHF	TGTGCCAGCAGACTATTGGGGGGACCCCAAGGCTCACCCCTCCACTTT
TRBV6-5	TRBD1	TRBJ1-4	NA	CASSLQGGTNEKLFF	TGTGCCAGCAGCTTACAAGGGGGCACTAATGAAAAACTGTTTTTT
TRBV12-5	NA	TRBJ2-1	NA	CASGPSGRNEQFF	TGTGCTAGTGGCCCCTCGGGGAGGAATGAGCAGTTCTTC
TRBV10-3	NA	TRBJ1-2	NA	CAINPGQGNYGYTF	TGTGCCATCAACCCGGGACAAGGGAACTATGGCTACACCTTC
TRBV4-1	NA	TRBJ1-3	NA	CASSQDSPVISGNTIYF	TGCGCCAGCAGCCAAGATTCCCCCGTAATCTCTGGAAACACCATATATTTT
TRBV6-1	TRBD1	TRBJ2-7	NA	CASSEGQGVIYEQYF	TGTGCCAGCAGTGAAGGTCAGGGGGTAATCTACGAGCAGTACTTC
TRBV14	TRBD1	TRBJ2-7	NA	CASSRPGQGTYEQYF	TGTGCCAGCAGTCGACCGGGACAGGGTACCTACGAGCAGTACTTC
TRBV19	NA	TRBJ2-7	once	CASSIDHRRYSYEQYF	TGTGCCAGTAGTATAGATCATCGGAGATACTCCTACGAGCAGTACTTC
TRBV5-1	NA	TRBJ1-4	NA	CASSLEGANEKLFF	TGCGCCAGCAGCTTGGAGGGGGCTAATGAAAAACTGTTTTTT
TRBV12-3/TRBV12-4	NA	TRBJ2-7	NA	CASSPNSYEQYF	TGTGCCAGCAGCCCTAACTCCTACGAGCAGTACTTC
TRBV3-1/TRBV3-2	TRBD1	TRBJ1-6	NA	CASSLRGRRNNSPLHF	TGTGCCAGCAGCCTCAGGGGGCGAAGGAATAATTCACCCCTCCACTTT
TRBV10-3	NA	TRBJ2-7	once	CAISDPTRSSYEQYF	TGTGCCATCAGTGATCCCACCAGGTCCTCCTACGAGCAGTACTTC
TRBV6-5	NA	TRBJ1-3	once	CASTPGRTSGNTIYF	TGTGCCAGCACCCCTGGACGGACTTCTGGAAACACCATATATTTT
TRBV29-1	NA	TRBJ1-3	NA	CSVVAGDRLMRNTIYF	TGCAGCGTTGTCGCAGGGGATCGGCTCATGAGAAACACCATATATTTT
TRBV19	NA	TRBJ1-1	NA	CASRPGWTNPEAFF	TGTGCCAGTCGACCAGGGTGGACCAACCCTGAAGCTTTCTTT
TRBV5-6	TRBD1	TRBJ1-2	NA	CASSLGGSNYGYTF	TGTGCCAGCAGCTTAGGGGGCAGTAACTATGGCTACACCTTC
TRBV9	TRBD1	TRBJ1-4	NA	CASSVGTAANEKLFF	TGTGCCAGCAGCGTCGGGACAGCCGCTAATGAAAAACTGTTTTTT
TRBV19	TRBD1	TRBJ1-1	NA	CASSMGTGGNTEAFF	TGTGCCAGTAGTATGGGGACAGGGGGCAACACTGAAGCTTTCTTT
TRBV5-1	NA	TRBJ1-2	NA	CASSLVGPGNGYTF	TGCGCCAGCAGCTTGGTGGGGCCAGGGAATGGCTACACCTTC
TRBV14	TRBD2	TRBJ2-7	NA	CASSPQTSWYEQYF	TGTGCCAGCAGCCCCCAGACTAGCTGGTACGAGCAGTACTTC
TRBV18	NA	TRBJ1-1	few	CASSRSNPGHMNTEAFF	TGTGCCAGCTCACGTTCAAATCCGGGACACATGAACACTGAAGCTTTCTTT
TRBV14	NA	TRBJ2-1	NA	CASRANNEQFF	TGTGCCAGCAGGGCAAACAATGAGCAGTTCTTC
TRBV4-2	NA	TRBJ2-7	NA	CASSQTGSYEQYF	TGTGCCAGCTCGCAGACAGGTTCCTACGAGCAGTACTTC
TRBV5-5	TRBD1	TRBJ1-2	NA	CASSMGQPYGYTF	TGTGCCAGCAGCATGGGACAGCCCTATGGCTACACCTTC
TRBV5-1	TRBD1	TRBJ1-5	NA	CASSWTGYQPQHF	TGCGCCAGCAGCTGGACAGGGTATCAGCCCCAGCATTTT
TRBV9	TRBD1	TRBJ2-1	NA	CASSPASGTAYNEQFF	TGTGCCAGCAGCCCCGCCTCCGGGACAGCCTACAATGAGCAGTTCTTC
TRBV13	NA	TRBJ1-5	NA	CASSYRVSNQPQHF	TGTGCCAGCAGCTACAGGGTTAGCAATCAGCCCCAGCATTTT
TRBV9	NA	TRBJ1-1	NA	CASSVGTDTEAFF	TGTGCCAGCAGCGTAGGAACAGACACTGAAGCTTTCTTT
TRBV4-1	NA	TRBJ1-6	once	CASSQVRRELGSPLHF	TGCGCCAGCAGCCAAGTCCGACGGGAGCTAGGGTCACCCCTCCACTTT
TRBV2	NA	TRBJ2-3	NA	CASSRFRGAGTDTQYF	TGTGCCAGCAGTCGGTTCAGGGGGGCAGGCACAGATACGCAGTATTTT
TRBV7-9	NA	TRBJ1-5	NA	CASSFSEQPQHF	TGTGCCAGCAGCTTTTCGGAGCAGCCCCAGCATTTT
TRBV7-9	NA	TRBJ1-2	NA	CASSLDDSVYGYTF	TGTGCCAGCAGCTTAGACGACAGTGTCTATGGCTACACCTTC
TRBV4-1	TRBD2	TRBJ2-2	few	CASSLGWLAGGMNTGELFF	TGCGCCAGCAGCCTCGGATGGCTAGCGGGGGGGATGAACACCGGGGAGCTGTTTTTT
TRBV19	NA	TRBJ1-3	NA	CASSYGNGGTGNTIYF	TGTGCCAGTAGCTACGGGAATGGGGGGACTGGAAACACCATATATTTT
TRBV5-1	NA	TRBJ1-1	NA	CASSLERSAEAFF	TGCGCCAGCAGCTTGGAGAGGTCGGCTGAAGCTTTCTTT
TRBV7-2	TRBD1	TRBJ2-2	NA	CASSSETTGWTGELFF	TGTGCCAGCAGCTCCGAGACGACAGGGTGGACCGGGGAGCTGTTTTTT
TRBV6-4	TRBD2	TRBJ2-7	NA	CASSQPGLAGEPYEQYF	TGTGCCAGCAGTCAACCGGGACTAGCGGGAGAACCCTACGAGCAGTACTTC
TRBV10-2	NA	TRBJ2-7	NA	CASSQGLAYEQYF	TGCGCCAGCAGCCAGGGGTTGGCCTACGAGCAGTACTTC
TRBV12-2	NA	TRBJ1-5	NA	CASRFIVAGNGSNQPQHF	TGTGCAAGTCGCTTTATAGTCGCGGGGAACGGTAGCAATCAGCCCCAGCATTTT
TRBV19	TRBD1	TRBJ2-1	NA	CASGQPTGTGGLNEQFF	TGTGCCAGTGGGCAACCCACCGGGACAGGGGGGCTTAATGAGCAGTTCTTC